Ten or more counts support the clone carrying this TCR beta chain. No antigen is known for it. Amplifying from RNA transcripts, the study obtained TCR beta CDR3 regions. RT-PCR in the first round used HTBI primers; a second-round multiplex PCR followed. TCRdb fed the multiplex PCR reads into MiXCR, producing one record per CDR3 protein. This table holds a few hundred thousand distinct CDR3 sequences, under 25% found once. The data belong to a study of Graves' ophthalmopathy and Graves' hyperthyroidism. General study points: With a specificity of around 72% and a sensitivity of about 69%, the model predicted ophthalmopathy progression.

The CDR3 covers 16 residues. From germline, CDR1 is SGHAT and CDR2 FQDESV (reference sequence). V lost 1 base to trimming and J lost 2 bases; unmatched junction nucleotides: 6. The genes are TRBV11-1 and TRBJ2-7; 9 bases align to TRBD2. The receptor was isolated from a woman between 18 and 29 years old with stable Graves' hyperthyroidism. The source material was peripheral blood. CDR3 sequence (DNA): TGTGCCAGCAGCTTAGTGGGGGCGGGAGGGCCCTACGAGCAGTACTTC. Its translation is CASSLVGAGGPYEQYF.